This T cell receptor beta chain emerged from a study of OX40 agonist ivuxolimab in advanced cancers. Study background: Ivuxolimab, an agonist antibody against OX40 (CD134), was given to patients.

The table lists this clone with a count of one. Its antigen is currently unknown. Study results and limitations: Expanded clones were, on average, more numerous among CD8+ T cells than CD4+.

Assay used: immunoSEQ multiplex PCR; TCRdb lists only in-frame clones, some missing. The table shows 55,000 to 80,000 clones, with about 80% occurring only once. The CDR3 has 18 residues. The trim removed 3 bases at V and 0 bases at J, leaving 8 bases unmatched. Per the germline V gene, CDR1 is MNHNS and CDR2 is SASEGT. The input for sequencing was CD4+ or CD8+ T cells sorted from blood, taken in a trial of the OX40 agonist ivuxolimab. The rearrangement links TRBV6-1 to TRBJ1-5; 10 bases are a match to TRBD1. This receptor was identified in an adult with an advanced solid tumor such as melanoma, head and neck, liver or kidney cancer. As DNA, the CDR3 is TGTGCCAGCAGTGACTGGGACAGGGGACCTTATAGCAATCAGCCCCAGCATTTT. Protein sequence: CASSDWDRGPYSNQPQHF.